One and the same sample provided the 7 T cell receptor beta chains below, sequenced in a study of cytomegalovirus exposure and HLA in healthy donors. The PCR used 60 Vbeta and 13 Jbeta primers. The data were produced by immunoSEQ multiplex PCR, yet TCRdb's version contains in-frame clones alone and is incomplete. This sample carries some 150,000 clones, 60% to 80% of them seen once, and the ten largest clones take 1.7%. Sequenced sample: PBMCs. The receptors were sampled from a woman aged 25 to 39 in good health and CMV-seronegative.

V is TRBV12-5 and J is TRBJ2-5; TRBD2 matches 9 bases. Looked up from germline, CDR1 is LGHNT and CDR2 is FRNRAP. The ends lost 1 base at V and 4 bases at J; junction bases unmatched: 4. This CDR3 spans 15 amino acids. CDR3 nucleotide sequence: TGTGCTAGTGGTTTGGGGGTTAGCGGGGGAGAGACCCAGTACTTC. Its protein is CASGLGVSGGETQYF.

This rearrangement joins TRBV7-6 to TRBJ2-3; TRBD1 matches 7 bases. Germline CDR1 SGHVS, CDR2 FNYEAQ. The V and J ends lost 5 bases and 4 bases, in that order; junction bases with no gene match: 9. The CDR3 loop spans 15 amino acids. The CDR3, as DNA: TGTGCCAGCAGCCCCAGGTCAGGGGGTCCAGATACGCAGTATTTT. This gives the protein CASSPRSGGPDTQYF. Full variable domain (remainder filled in from reference TRBV7-6 and TRBJ2-3): GAGVSQSPRYKVTKRGQDVALRCDPISGHVSLYWYRQALGQGPEFLTYFNYEAQQDKSGLPNDRFSAERPEGSISTLTIQRTEQRDSAMYRCASSPRSGGPDTQYFGPGTRLTVL.

The chain links TRBV5-4 to TRBJ1-1; the D gene is possibly TRBD1 (6 bases). Trimming stripped 7 bases from V and 1 base from J, with 11 bases between. CDR1 and CDR2 from the germline V gene are SGHNT and YYREEE (reference sequence). The CDR3 extends over 13 amino acids. The CDR3 reads CASLLQGNTEAFF. CDR3 coding DNA: TGTGCCAGCCTACTACAGGGGAACACTGAAGCTTTCTTT.

This chain links TRBV5-1 with TRBJ2-2; D call uncertain. V was cut by 4 bases and J by 2 bases, with 6 bases left in between. Germline-derived CDR1 and CDR2 are SGHRS and YFSETQ. CDR3 size: 13 residues. CDR3 amino acids: CASSHTNTGELFF. Written as DNA, the CDR3 is TGCGCCAGCAGCCACACAAACACCGGGGAGCTGTTTTTT.

V and J are TRBV10-1 and TRBJ2-2, with 15 bases identical to TRBD2. Germline-derived CDR1 and CDR2 are WNHNN and SYGVQD (reference sequence). The CDR3 spans 20 residues. V was clipped by 6 bases and J by 2 bases; unmatched bases: 13. The CDR3 spells CASRNRPGTSGGHNTGELFF. CDR3 sequence (DNA): TGCGCCAGCAGAAATAGACCCGGGACTAGCGGGGGGCACAACACCGGGGAGCTGTTTTTT.

The chain couples TRBV5-4 to TRBJ2-7; D is possibly TRBD2 (6 bases). V was trimmed by 0 bases and J by 2 bases, leaving 12 bases between them. CDR3 length: 15 amino acids. Germline V gene lookup returns CDR1 SGHNT and CDR2 YYREEE (reference sequence). The CDR3 reads CASSLAGTEAYEQYF. The CDR3 nucleotides are TGTGCCAGCAGCTTGGCAGGGACTGAGGCCTACGAGCAGTACTTC.

The chain carries TRBV27 and TRBJ1-2; tentative D call: TRBD1 (5 bases). V was pared by 6 bases and J by 8 bases, with 16 bases between. The CDR3 runs 13 residues. From germline, CDR1 is MNHEY and CDR2 SMNVEV (reference sequence). CDR3 sequence reads: CASSYSGTRGYTF. CDR3 DNA sequence: TGTGCCAGCAGCTACTCCGGGACTCGGGGCTACACCTTC.